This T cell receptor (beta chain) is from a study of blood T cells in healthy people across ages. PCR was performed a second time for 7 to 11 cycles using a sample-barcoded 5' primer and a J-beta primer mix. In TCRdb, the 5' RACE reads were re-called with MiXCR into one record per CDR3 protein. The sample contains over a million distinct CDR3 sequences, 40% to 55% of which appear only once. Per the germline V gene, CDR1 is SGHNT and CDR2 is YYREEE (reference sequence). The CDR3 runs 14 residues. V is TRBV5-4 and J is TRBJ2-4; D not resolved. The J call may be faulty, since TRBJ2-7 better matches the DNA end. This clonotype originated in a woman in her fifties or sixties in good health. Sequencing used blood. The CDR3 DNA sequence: TGTGCCAGCAGCTTCGGCGAGATCCACTACGAGCAGTACTTC. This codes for CASSFGEIHYEQYF.